This T cell receptor (beta chain) is drawn from a study of blood T cell repertoires in COVID-19. Study-level background: Sources were T cells, B-cell-depleted T cells, or PBMCs; the material itself was cDNA or gDNA.

The CDR3 extends over 15 amino acids. V was pared by 1 base and J by 6 bases, with 15 bases between. Germline CDR1 and CDR2: SGHVS and FNYEAQ. Method: immunoSEQ multiplex PCR; TCRdb's copy keeps in-frame clones and lacks some. Among about 160,000 clones listed, 82% were seen once. Sequenced input: PBMCs or T cells enriched from blood (not recorded which). V and J are TRBV7-6 and TRBJ1-2; D is uncertain. This TCR was sampled from a man in his sixties who had recovered from COVID-19. CDR3 in amino acids: CASSLVIPEHDGYTF. DNA of the CDR3: TGTGCCAGCAGCTTAGTGATACCCGAGCACGATGGCTACACCTTC.